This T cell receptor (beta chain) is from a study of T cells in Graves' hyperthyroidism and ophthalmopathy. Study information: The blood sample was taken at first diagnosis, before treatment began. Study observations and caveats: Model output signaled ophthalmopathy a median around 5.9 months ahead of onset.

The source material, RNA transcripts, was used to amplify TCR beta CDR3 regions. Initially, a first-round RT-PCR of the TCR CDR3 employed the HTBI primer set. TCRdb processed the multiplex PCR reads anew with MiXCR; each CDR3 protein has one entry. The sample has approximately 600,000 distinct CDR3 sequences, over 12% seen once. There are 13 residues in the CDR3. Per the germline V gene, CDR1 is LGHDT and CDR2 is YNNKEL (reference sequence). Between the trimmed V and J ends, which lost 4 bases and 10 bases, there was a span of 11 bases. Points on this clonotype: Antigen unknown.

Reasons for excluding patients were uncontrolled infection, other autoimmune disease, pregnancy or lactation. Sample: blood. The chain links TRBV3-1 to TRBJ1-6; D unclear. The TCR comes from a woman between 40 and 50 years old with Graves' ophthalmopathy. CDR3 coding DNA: TGTGCCAGCAGCCCTCGTCTAGGCTCACCCCTCCACTTT. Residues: CASSPRLGSPLHF. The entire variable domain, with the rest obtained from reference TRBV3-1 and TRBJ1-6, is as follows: DTAVSQTPKYLVTQMGNDKSIKCEQNLGHDTMYWYKQDSKKFLKIMFSYNNKELIINETVPNRFSPKSPDKAHLNLHINSLELGDSAVYFCASSPRLGSPLHFGNGTRLTVT.